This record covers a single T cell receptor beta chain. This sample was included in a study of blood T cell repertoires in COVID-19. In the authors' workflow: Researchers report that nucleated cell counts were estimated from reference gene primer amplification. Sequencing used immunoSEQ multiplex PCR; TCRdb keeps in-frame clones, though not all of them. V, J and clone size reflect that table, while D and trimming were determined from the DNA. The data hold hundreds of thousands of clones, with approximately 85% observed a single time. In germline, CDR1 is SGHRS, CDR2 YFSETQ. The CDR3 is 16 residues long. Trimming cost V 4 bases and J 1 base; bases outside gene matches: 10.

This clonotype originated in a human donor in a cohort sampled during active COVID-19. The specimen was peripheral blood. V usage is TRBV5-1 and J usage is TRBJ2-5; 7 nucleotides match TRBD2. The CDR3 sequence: CASSPGASGFQETQYF. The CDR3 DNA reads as TGCGCCAGCAGCCCCGGGGCTAGCGGATTCCAAGAGACCCAGTACTTC.